Only one count was recorded for the clone carrying this T cell receptor (beta chain). The data were taken from a study of technical replicates of blood from a handful of donors. This CDR3 comprises 14 residues. In germline, CDR1 is PRHDT, CDR2 FYEKMQ (reference sequence). V was clipped by 2 bases and J by 11 bases; unmatched bases: 10. Repertoires were generated with immunoSEQ multiplex PCR, while TCRdb's copy carries only in-frame clones and drops some. The sample consists of around 67,000 clones, 70% to 90% of them appearing once. The sequencing input was PBMCs. This chain connects TRBV13 to TRBJ2-5, with TRBD1 matching over 8 bases. The source is a human donor in good health. Some clones in this sample may be carry-over from other donors' samples. In nucleotides, the CDR3 is TGTGCCAGCAGCTTACGTTCCAACCGGGACAGGCAGTACTTC. Translating gives CASSLRSNRDRQYF.